This T cell receptor beta chain derives from a study of T cell responses to AZD1222 COVID-19 vaccine. V trimming: 6 bases; J trimming: 4 bases; junction bases outside the gene matches: 8. The germline gives CDR1 MNHEY, CDR2 SVGAGI. The CDR3 is 14 residues long. On this clone: The antigen is unknown.

Produced via immunoSEQ multiplex PCR; TCRdb's table is partial and in-frame only. In the table there are 110,000 to 150,000 clones, around 92% of which are singletons. The study, taken as a whole, reports: Females made up more of the donors, who were largely white British, and clonal diversity may have come out too low.

This chain connects TRBV6-5 to TRBJ2-5; 7 bases match TRBD2. The source was peripheral blood, collected on day 0 of AZD1222 vaccination. This sequence was found in an adult in good health. CDR3 nucleotides: TGTGCCAGCAGGAGTGGGGGGGGACGAGAGACCCAGTACTTC. Translating gives CASRSGGGRETQYF.